This paragraph covers one T cell receptor beta chain sequence. Its antigen is not yet known. Within one base of it there is no much larger clone, and no base qualities were kept. Genomic DNA was isolated using the Qiagen DNeasy kit from unsorted PBMCs as well as from negatively selected CD4+ and CD8+ fractions. TCR beta CDR3 regions were subjected to amplification by immunoSEQ multiplex PCR with primers that anneal to V and J segments. Amplification bias was minimized using a synthetic immune receptor repertoire, and residual bias was removed computationally after sequencing. The original pipeline was this. Custom Python scripts were used to quantify repertoire diversity as the Shannon entropy index. Unsorted, CD4+ and CD8+ repertoires were analyzed separately, except for combined analyses in which CD4+ and CD8+ sequences were merged in silico. Clonal expansion was defined as a frequency increase of at least 2-fold after treatment compared with C1D1, and clones undetected at baseline were assigned a pseudocount of 0.5. Singleton clones were defined as clones with 0 or 1 copy at C1D1, and non-singleton clones were defined as clones with 2 or more copies. Clones expanded in unsorted samples were assigned a CD4+, CD8+ or unknown annotation through matching of protein sequences in sorted samples from the same patient. Wilcoxon tests were applied to paired samples to test diversity changes from C1D1 to C4D1. TCRdb obtained this table from immuneACCESS and retained in-frame rearrangements with V and J assigned. These tables miss some clones; where compared with another copy, unresolved V genes account for less than half of the shortfall, and the remainder is unexplained. V and J calls and clone size come straight from that table; D and trimming were deduced from the DNA. Counted in this sample were tens of thousands of clones; around 70% of them appeared once. 8% to 13% of the sample comes from the top ten.

The data are from a study of PD-1 blockade in classical Hodgkin lymphoma (dated by TCRdb to the early 2020s). Regarding the research as a whole: Nivolumab dosing was 3 mg/kg intravenously every 2 weeks, continuing until either disease progression or unacceptable toxicity. The study used CyTOF and TCR beta sequencing to define a peripheral blood immune signature of response to PD-1 blockade in classical Hodgkin lymphoma. What the work shows at the level of the full study, not this receptor alone: The study covered only a single clinical trial cohort, and the causes of the repertoire differences, possibly disease activity or prior therapy, were still not defined. Baseline TCR diversity was reported as lower in newly diagnosed patients than in healthy donors, and lower still in relapsed/refractory patients. Baseline diversity similar to that of newly diagnosed patients was observed in trial patients achieving complete response, whereas significantly lower diversity was observed in partial responders and progressors. Lower diversity was observed in patients in whom nivolumab was started less than 1 year after ASCT, and these patients were excluded from later analyses so that confounding by immune reconstitution would be avoided. By C4D1, a significant rise was seen in CD4+ TCR diversity but not in CD8+ TCR diversity (p=0.0027 vs p=0.16), and the rise was most apparent among complete responders (p=0.02).

The time point label, read with the paper, signifies: cycle 1 day 1 (C1D1), immediately before nivolumab initiation. Every trial patient had relapsed after autologous stem cell transplantation, and cohorts A, B and C differed in prior brentuximab vedotin exposure. The trial cohort comprised 60 or so patients with relapsed/refractory classical Hodgkin lymphoma whose best overall responses were complete response, partial response or progressive disease. Trial patients were treated with single-agent nivolumab in the multi-cohort phase II CheckMate 205 trial. An independent review committee assessed best overall response using the 2007 International Working Group response criteria. Trial PBMCs were obtained immediately prior to nivolumab initiation (C1D1) and on therapy at cycle 2 day 1 and cycle 4 day 1. After peripheral blood was drawn into 8 mL Vacutainer Cell Preparation Tubes, PBMCs were isolated by centrifugation and then cryopreserved.

Reading the germline V gene (reference sequence) gives CDR1 GTSNPN and CDR2 SVGIG. Trimming at the junction amounts to 8 bases on V and 2 bases on J, and the germline ends lie 12 bases apart. The CDR3 runs 12 amino acids, cysteine and phenylalanine included. Only the CDR3 portion is preserved as DNA: 36 bases, with reading frame beginning at the first base. The chain is made from TRBV30 and TRBJ1-2; TRBD1 could be the D gene, as 5 bases match. This clonotype was obtained from a human donor with classical Hodgkin lymphoma. The material sequenced was peripheral blood mononuclear cells (PBMCs), taken at baseline. The CDR3 protein is CARDELNYGYTF. The nucleotide sequence reads as follows: TGTGCCCGGGACGAACTAAACTATGGCTACACCTTC.